The clone carrying this T cell receptor beta chain turned up a few times. Antigen specificity is unknown. The data were obtained in a study of T cell repertoires in urothelial bladder cancer. Overall study: The approximately twelve resected lesions were three cT0, three cTa, three cT1 and three cT2 or greater.

Study-wide points: Carcinoma specimens had median approximately 1.9% tumor infiltrating lymphocytes, benign over 9%. Carcinoma specimens had fewer T cells than benign specimens. A single clone reached around 2% in benign versus up to roughly 15% in carcinoma.

V dropped 3 bases and J dropped 3 bases, with 8 bases sitting between them. CDR1 and CDR2 from the germline V gene are KGHSH and LQKENI. The CDR3 totals 13 residues. The protocol was immunoSEQ multiplex PCR, while the TCRdb copy is restricted to in-frame clones and leaves out a portion. Of over 10,000 clones listed, 66% are singletons. J is TRBJ1-2 and V is TRBV18; TRBD1 is a possible D gene (5 bases). The sequenced material came from tumor-infiltrating cells from bladder cancer. This receptor was taken from a human donor with urothelial carcinoma. The CDR3 nucleotides read TGTGCCAGCTCACCGACAGAGTACTATGGCTACACCTTC. The encoded protein is CASSPTEYYGYTF.